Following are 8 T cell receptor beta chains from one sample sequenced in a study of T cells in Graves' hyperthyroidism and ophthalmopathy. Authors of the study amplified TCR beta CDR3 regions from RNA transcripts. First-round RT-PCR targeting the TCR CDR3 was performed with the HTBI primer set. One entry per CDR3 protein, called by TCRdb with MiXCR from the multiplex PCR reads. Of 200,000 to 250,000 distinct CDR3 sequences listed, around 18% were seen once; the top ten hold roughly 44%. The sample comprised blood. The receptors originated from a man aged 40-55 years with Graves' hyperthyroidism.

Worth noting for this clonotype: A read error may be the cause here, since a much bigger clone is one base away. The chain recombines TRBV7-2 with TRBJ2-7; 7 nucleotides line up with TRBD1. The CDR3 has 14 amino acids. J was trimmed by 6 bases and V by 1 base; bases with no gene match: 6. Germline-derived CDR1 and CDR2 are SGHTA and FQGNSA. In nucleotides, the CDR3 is TGTGCCAGCAGCTTAGTAGGGGGCCTCTGCGAGCAGTACTTC. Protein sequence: CASSLVGGLCEQYF.

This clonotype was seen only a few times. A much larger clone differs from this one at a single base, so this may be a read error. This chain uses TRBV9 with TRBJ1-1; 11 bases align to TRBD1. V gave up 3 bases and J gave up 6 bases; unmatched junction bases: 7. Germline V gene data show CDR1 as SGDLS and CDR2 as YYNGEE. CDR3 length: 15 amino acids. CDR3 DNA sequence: TGTGCCAGCAGCGGTGGGGACAGGGGGGGAGCTGAAGCTTTCTTT. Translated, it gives CASSGGDRGGAEAFF.

The CDR3 region is CASSQDRSSGGEQFF. DNA of the CDR3: TGCGCCAGCAGCCAAGATAGGTCTAGCGGAGGTGAGCAGTTCTTC. The J gene is TRBJ2-1, the V gene TRBV4-3; TRBD2 matches 7 bases. V dropped 0 bases and J dropped 9; count of bases not matched to a gene: 8. CDR1 is LGHNA, CDR2 YSLEER, per germline. The CDR3 has 15 residues.

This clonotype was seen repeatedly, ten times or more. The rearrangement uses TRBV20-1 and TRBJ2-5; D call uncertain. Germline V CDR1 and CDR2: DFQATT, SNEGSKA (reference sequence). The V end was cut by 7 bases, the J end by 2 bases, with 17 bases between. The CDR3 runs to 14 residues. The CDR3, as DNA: TGCAGTGTCCTCCCGGCGGTAGTTCAAGAGACCCAGTACTTC. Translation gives CSVLPAVVQETQYF.

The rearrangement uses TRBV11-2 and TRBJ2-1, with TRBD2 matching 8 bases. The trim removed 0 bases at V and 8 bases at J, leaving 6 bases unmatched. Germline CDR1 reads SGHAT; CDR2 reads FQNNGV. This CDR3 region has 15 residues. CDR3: CASSLEAGGGYEQFF. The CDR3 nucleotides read TGTGCCAGCAGCTTAGAGGCGGGGGGTGGGTATGAGCAGTTCTTC.

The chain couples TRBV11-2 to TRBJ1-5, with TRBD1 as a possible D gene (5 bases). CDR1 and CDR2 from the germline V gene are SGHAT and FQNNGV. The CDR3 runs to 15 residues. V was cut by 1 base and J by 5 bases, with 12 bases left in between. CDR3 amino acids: CASSLAGTSYQPQHF. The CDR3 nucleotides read TGTGCCAGCAGCTTAGCCGGGACGTCTTATCAGCCCCAGCATTTT.

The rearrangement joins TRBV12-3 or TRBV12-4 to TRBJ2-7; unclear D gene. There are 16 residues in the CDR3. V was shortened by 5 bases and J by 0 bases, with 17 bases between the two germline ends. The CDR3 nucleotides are TGTGCCAGCAGTGCGTCGACCTCTGGGTACTCCTACGAGCAGTACTTC. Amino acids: CASSASTSGYSYEQYF.

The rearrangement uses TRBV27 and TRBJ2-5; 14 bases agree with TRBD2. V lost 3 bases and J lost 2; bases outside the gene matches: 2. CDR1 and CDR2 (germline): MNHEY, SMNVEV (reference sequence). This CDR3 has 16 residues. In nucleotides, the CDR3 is TGTGCCAGCAGTTTGGGACTAGCGGGGGATCAAGAGACCCAGTACTTC. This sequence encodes CASSLGLAGDQETQYF.